This TCR beta chain was obtained from a study of blood T cells in healthy people across ages. Overall study findings and caveats: Strong correlation was found linking TCR beta diversity to naive T cell percentage. Among T cells, TCR beta diversity per million cells dropped roughly linearly as age rose.

Per germline, CDR1 SGHRS and CDR2 YFSETQ. V shed 2 bases and J 14 bases; nucleotides not matched to a gene: 17. This CDR3 is 16 amino acids long. Extracted total RNA amounted to at least 5.5 micrograms for each sample. A few counts support this clonotype. Its antigen is undetermined. PCR was performed a second time for about 7 to 12 cycles using a sample-barcoded 5' primer and a J-beta primer mix. Each cDNA was tagged by a template-switch adaptor containing 12 random nucleotides. From the 5' RACE reads, TCRdb called clonotypes with MiXCR, one entry per CDR3 protein. The table shows hundreds of thousands of distinct CDR3 sequences, with 53% occurring only once.

Input material: blood. The receptor was isolated from a man older than 75 in good health. This chain uses TRBV5-1 with TRBJ2-3; 10 nucleotides line up with TRBD2. The CDR3 loop is CASSFETSGPGRYAYF. CDR3 nucleotide sequence: TGCGCCAGCAGCTTTGAGACTAGCGGGCCAGGGAGATACGCGTATTTT.